One and the same sample provided the 31 T cell receptor beta chains below, sequenced in a study of graft-versus-host responses after intestinal transplantation. The method was immunoSEQ multiplex PCR; TCRdb's version includes in-frame clones alone and lacks a portion of them. Among around 31,000 clones listed, about 86% were seen once. No antigens are known for them. The sample consisted of unstimulated CD8+ T cells sorted from spleen or lymph node cells, taken before intestinal transplant. All receptors come from a human donor who received an intestinal transplant.

The chain carries TRBV4-1 and TRBJ1-2; D is unresolved. Trimming shortened V by 0 bases and J by 6 bases, and 11 bases separated the two germline ends. The CDR3 extends over 14 amino acids. Germline CDR1 reads MGHRA; CDR2 reads YSYEKL. For the CDR3, the DNA is TGCGCCAGCAGCCAAGAAAGAGGGTTTCATGGCTACACCTTC. This gives the protein CASSQERGFHGYTF.

V is TRBV27 and J is TRBJ2-5; TRBD2 matches 9 bases. The J call may be in error: the DNA end matches TRBJ2-7 better. This CDR3 has 17 residues. CDR1 is MNHEY, CDR2 SMNVEV, per germline (reference sequence). CDR3 region: CASSSISLAGFSDEQYF. As DNA, the CDR3 is TGTGCCAGCAGTTCCATATCGCTAGCGGGGTTCAGCGACGAGCAGTACTTC.

The V and J genes are TRBV28 and TRBJ2-1; TRBD2 is a possible D gene (5 bases). Trimming removed 2 bases from V and 0 bases from J, with 17 bases in between. Looked up from germline, CDR1 is MDHEN and CDR2 is SYDVKM. The CDR3 has 18 amino acids. The CDR3 DNA follows: TGTGCCAGCAGTTTAATCTCTATGGCGGGCATCTCCTACAATGAGCAGTTCTTC. This gives the protein CASSLISMAGISYNEQFF.

V usage is TRBV4-1 and J usage is TRBJ2-1; 8 bases match TRBD2. This CDR3 comprises 15 residues. J lost 4 bases, V lost 4 bases, and 6 bases had no gene match. Germline V gene data show CDR1 as MGHRA and CDR2 as YSYEKL. CDR3 sequence reads: CASSLRLAFYNEQFF. The CDR3 DNA sequence: TGCGCCAGCAGCCTACGACTAGCGTTTTACAATGAGCAGTTCTTC.

The chain combines TRBV27 with TRBJ2-7; no definite D call. CDR1 MNHEY and CDR2 SMNVEV come from the germline V gene (reference sequence). With 2 bases removed from V and 2 bases from J, the gap between germline ends came to 7 bases. CDR3 length: 13 residues. CDR3 in amino acids: CASSLNSAYEQYF. In nucleotides, the CDR3 is TGTGCCAGCAGTTTAAACAGTGCCTACGAGCAGTACTTC.

The chain joins TRBV19 to TRBJ2-7; maybe TRBD1 (6 bases). Germline CDR1 is LNHDA and CDR2 is SQIVND (reference sequence). The CDR3 is 13 amino acids. Trimming stripped 6 bases from V and 2 bases from J, with 11 bases between. CDR3 sequence reads: CASSPKGAYEQYF. The CDR3 bases are TGTGCCAGTAGCCCGAAGGGGGCCTACGAGCAGTACTTC.

The rearrangement joins TRBV19 to TRBJ1-5; D may be TRBD1 (5 bases). CDR1 is LNHDA, CDR2 SQIVND, per germline (reference sequence). The CDR3 contains 13 residues. CDR3 loop: CAGGPNSNQPQHF. The CDR3, as DNA: TGTGCGGGGGGACCTAATAGCAATCAGCCCCAGCATTTT.

This chain connects TRBV5-6 to TRBJ1-2, with 8 bases lining up with TRBD1. This CDR3 is built from 17 residues. The germline V gene encodes CDR1 SGHDT and CDR2 YYEEEE. With 0 bases clipped from V and 4 bases from J, the junction kept 11 bases outside the gene matches. The CDR3 sequence: CASSLAGFRQGLYGYTF. Here the CDR3 DNA reads TGTGCCAGCAGCTTGGCCGGTTTCAGACAGGGGCTCTATGGCTACACCTTC. Full variable domain (remainder filled in from reference TRBV5-6 and TRBJ1-2): DAGVTQSPTHLIKTRGQQVTLRCSPKSGHDTVSWYQQALGQGPQFIFQYYEEEERQRGNFPDRFSGHQFPNYSSELNVNALLLGDSALYLCASSLAGFRQGLYGYTFGSGTRLTVV.

V and J are TRBV28 and TRBJ2-1; D remains ambiguous. Between the trimmed V and J ends, which lost 7 bases and 5 bases, there was a span of 3 bases. From germline, CDR1 is MDHEN and CDR2 SYDVKM. This CDR3 contains 10 residues. The CDR3 DNA reads TGTGCCAGCACCGACAATGAGCAGTTCTTC. Translating it yields CASTDNEQFF.

The table lists this clone with a count of one. This chain links TRBV6-1 with TRBJ2-3, with D maybe TRBD1 (6 bases). The V and J ends lost 0 bases and 0 bases respectively, with 10 bases between them. The CDR3 has 16 amino acids. Germline CDR1 MNHNS, CDR2 SASEGT. The CDR3 DNA follows: TGTGCCAGCAGTGAAGCAGGGGGTCCTAGCACAGATACGCAGTATTTT. It is translated as CASSEAGGPSTDTQYF.

The CDR3 nucleotides read TGTGCCAGCAGCCCGGCCGGGGGGGCGCGGGGCACAGATACGCAGTATTTT. Residues: CASSPAGGARGTDTQYF. The chain uses TRBV4-2 and TRBJ2-3; 8 bases fit TRBD2. The CDR3 has 17 amino acids. Losses at the gene ends were 4 bases for V and 1 base for J; bases not matched to a gene: 10. From germline, CDR1 is LGHNA and CDR2 YNFKEQ.

This clone came up a few times. The chain recombines TRBV6-5 with TRBJ2-7; TRBD2 agrees at 15 bases. This CDR3 contains 15 residues. In germline, CDR1 is MNHEY, CDR2 SVGAGI. V gave up 7 bases and J gave up 4 bases; unmatched junction bases: 5. CDR3 in DNA: TGTGCCAGCATGGATGGACTAGCGGGGGGGTACGAGCAGTACTTC. Translating gives CASMDGLAGGYEQYF.

This chain connects TRBV7-3 to TRBJ2-3, with TRBD2 matching over 8 bases. Germline-derived CDR1 and CDR2 are SGHTA and FQGTGA. The ends lost 0 bases at V and 1 base at J; junction bases unmatched: 9. There are 18 residues in the CDR3. Here the CDR3 DNA reads TGTGCCAGCAGCTTAACGGCGGGAGGATACGGTGGCACAGATACGCAGTATTTT. Translation: CASSLTAGGYGGTDTQYF.

This chain joins TRBV7-3 and TRBJ2-1; weak D call: TRBD1 (5 bases). The ends were cut back, 5 bases at V and 10 bases at J, with 15 bases in the middle. CDR1 SGHTA and CDR2 FQGTGA come from the germline V gene. CDR3 length: 13 residues. The DNA of the CDR3 is TGTGCCAGCAGCCTCACGGAGAGACAGGAGCAGTTCTTC. Protein: CASSLTERQEQFF.

This chain links TRBV29-1 with TRBJ2-2, with unresolved D. Germline assignment: CDR1 SQVTM and CDR2 ANQGSEA. Trimming removed 4 bases from V and 1 base from J, with 4 bases in between. The CDR3 loop spans 12 amino acids. DNA of the CDR3: TGCAGCGTTGTTCTGAACACCGGGGAGCTGTTTTTT. Protein sequence: CSVVLNTGELFF.

The rearrangement uses TRBV28 and TRBJ1-1; D is perhaps TRBD1 (5 bases). Trimming removed 3 bases at V and 2 bases at J, with 13 bases between. CDR1 and CDR2 (germline): MDHEN, SYDVKM. The CDR3 extends over 15 amino acids. In DNA, the CDR3 is TGTGCCAGCAGTTTCAGGGCATATGTAAACACTGAAGCTTTCTTT. Protein product: CASSFRAYVNTEAFF.

The count of this clone is one. This chain connects TRBV28 to TRBJ2-2; 14 bases map to TRBD2. The junction had 6 bases not matched to a gene; V was cut back by 5 bases and J by 7 bases. Germline CDR1 MDHEN, CDR2 SYDVKM. The CDR3 is 16 amino acids. CDR3 amino acids: CASSPSGLAGVGELFF. CDR3 nucleotide sequence: TGTGCCAGCAGTCCTTCGGGACTAGCGGGAGTCGGGGAGCTGTTTTTT.

The V and J genes are TRBV6-5 and TRBJ2-7, with D tentatively TRBD2 (6 bases). V was clipped by 6 bases and J by 6 bases, with 15 bases between them. Germline V gene sequence: CDR1 MNHEY, CDR2 SVGAGI. CDR3 size: 13 residues. This chain's CDR3 is CASSKGGVGEQYF. CDR3 bases: TGTGCCAGCAGCAAGGGCGGGGTTGGCGAGCAGTACTTC.

This clone was counted a few times. The chain couples TRBV30 to TRBJ2-7; 9 bases align to TRBD1. The CDR3 has 14 residues. CDR1 is GTSNPN, CDR2 SVGIG, per germline (reference sequence). Germline trimming cut 1 base from V and 5 bases from J; bases unmatched to any gene: 6. Here the CDR3 reads CAWSEGTGFNEQYF. The DNA for the CDR3 is TGTGCCTGGAGTGAAGGGACAGGGTTCAACGAGCAGTACTTC.

A few counts support this clone. The J gene is TRBJ2-7, the V gene TRBV28; 9 bases align to TRBD1. This CDR3 contains 14 residues. V lost 8 bases, J lost 5 bases, and 10 bases stayed unmatched. In germline, CDR1 is MDHEN, CDR2 SYDVKM. Here the CDR3 reads CASAPQGTGNEQYF. The DNA of the CDR3 is TGTGCCAGCGCACCCCAAGGGACAGGGAACGAGCAGTACTTC.

The DNA for the CDR3 is TGCGCCAGCAGCCAAGATTCAGGGACTTATCAGCCCCAGCATTTT. Its translation is CASSQDSGTYQPQHF. V and J are TRBV4-1 and TRBJ1-5; D possibly corresponds to TRBD1 (5 bases). Germline loops: CDR1 MGHRA, CDR2 YSYEKL. This CDR3 has 15 residues. The V and J ends lost 0 bases and 5 bases respectively, with 11 bases between them.

V usage is TRBV6-1 and J usage is TRBJ2-3; TRBD1 matches at 7 bases. Germline V gene lookup returns CDR1 MNHNS and CDR2 SASEGT. V shed 6 bases, J shed 2 bases, and the junction held 5 bases outside the gene matches. This CDR3 is built from 14 residues. The CDR3 region is CASRGDRDTDTQYF. As DNA, the CDR3 is TGTGCCAGCAGGGGCGACAGGGACACAGATACGCAGTATTTT.

The chain couples TRBV7-9 to TRBJ2-3; 11 bases are a match to TRBD2. The V gene end was trimmed by 4 bases and the J gene end by 4 bases; junction bases not matched to a gene: 4. CDR1 and CDR2 (germline): SEHNR, FQNEAQ (reference sequence). This CDR3 has 15 amino acids. The CDR3 nucleotides read TGTGCCAGCAGCTCGACTAGCGGGGACGCAGATACGCAGTATTTT. Protein product: CASSSTSGDADTQYF.

The chain employs TRBV9 and TRBJ2-1, with 10 bases that match TRBD2. There are 15 residues in the CDR3. The germline V gene encodes CDR1 SGDLS and CDR2 YYNGEE. Germline trimming cut 0 bases from V and 7 bases from J; bases unmatched to any gene: 4. CDR3 sequence reads: CASSVEAGGPNEQFF. The CDR3 DNA reads as TGTGCCAGCAGCGTAGAAGCGGGAGGGCCGAATGAGCAGTTCTTC. The full variable domain, in which reference TRBV9 and TRBJ2-1 provide the parts outside the CDR3, is DSGVTQTPKHLITATGQRVTLRCSPRSGDLSVYWYQQSLDQGLQFLIQYYNGEERAKGNILERFSAQQFPDLHSELNLSSLELGDSALYFCASSVEAGGPNEQFFGPGTRLTVL.

V usage is TRBV28 and J usage is TRBJ2-1; a weak D match, TRBD2 (5 bases). V dropped 10 bases and J dropped 2 bases, with 12 bases sitting between them. Germline V gene sequence: CDR1 MDHEN, CDR2 SYDVKM. There are 13 residues in the CDR3. The CDR3 DNA follows: TGTGCCATCCGGAGGCTCACCTACAATGAGCAGTTCTTC. It is translated as CAIRRLTYNEQFF.

The chain links TRBV5-4 to TRBJ1-2, with 7 positions matching TRBD1. J was trimmed by 4 bases and V by 2 bases; bases with no gene match: 14. This CDR3 spans 17 amino acids. The germline V gene encodes CDR1 SGHNT and CDR2 YYREEE (reference sequence). CDR3 in amino acids: CASSFAARQGSSYGYTF. In DNA form, the CDR3 reads TGTGCCAGCAGCTTCGCCGCGAGACAGGGTTCAAGCTATGGCTACACCTTC.

CDR3 bases: TGTGCCAGCAGCGCAATGCTAGCGGGGGGGCCTTACAATGAGCAGTTCTTC. As protein: CASSAMLAGGPYNEQFF. The chain carries TRBV9 and TRBJ2-1, with TRBD2 identical over 12 bases. Germline V lookup: CDR1 SGDLS, CDR2 YYNGEE. V lost 3 bases, J lost 4 bases, and 8 bases stayed unmatched. This CDR3 has 17 residues. The variable domain in full, completed from reference TRBV9 and TRBJ2-1, reads DSGVTQTPKHLITATGQRVTLRCSPRSGDLSVYWYQQSLDQGLQFLIQYYNGEERAKGNILERFSAQQFPDLHSELNLSSLELGDSALYFCASSAMLAGGPYNEQFFGPGTRLTVL.

In DNA form, the CDR3 reads TGTGCCAGCAGCTTAGTATCAGATACGCAGTATTTT. Its protein product is CASSLVSDTQYF. This chain links TRBV7-9 with TRBJ2-3, with D unresolved. Germline CDR1 reads SEHNR; CDR2 reads FQNEAQ (reference sequence). The ends were cut back, 1 base at V and 4 bases at J, with 3 bases in the middle. The CDR3 is 12 residues long. Drawing the rest from reference TRBV7-9 and TRBJ2-3, the complete variable domain is DTGVSQNPRHKITKRGQNVTFRCDPISEHNRLYWYRQTLGQGPEFLTYFQNEAQLEKSRLLSDRFSAERPKGSFSTLEIQRTEQGDSAMYLCASSLVSDTQYFGPGTRLTVL.

V and J are TRBV6-5 and TRBJ1-5; maybe TRBD1 (6 bases). V was clipped by 2 bases and J by 2 bases, with 10 bases between them. CDR1 is MNHEY and CDR2 is SVGAGI in the germline V gene. The CDR3 runs to 15 residues. CDR3 sequence (DNA): TGTGCCAGCAGTTACAACAGGGCTGGCAATCAGCCCCAGCATTTT. It yields the protein CASSYNRAGNQPQHF.

V gene TRBV7-3 combines with J gene TRBJ2-2; TRBD2 matches 13 bases. Germline V CDR1 and CDR2: SGHTA, FQGTGA. V gave up 5 bases and J gave up 0 bases; unmatched junction bases: 6. CDR3 length: 18 amino acids. CDR3 coding DNA: TGTGCCAGCAGCCCCAGGGGACTAGCGGGAACGAACACCGGGGAGCTGTTTTTT. Residues: CASSPRGLAGTNTGELFF.

The chain combines TRBV27 with TRBJ2-5; 8 bases agree with TRBD1. The CDR3 contains 16 residues. With V trimmed by 4 bases and J by 1 base, 8 bases remained unmatched. Germline lookup yields CDR1 MNHEY and CDR2 SMNVEV (reference sequence). In DNA, the CDR3 is TGTGCCAGCAGTTACTCCGGGACAGGCCCCCAAGAGACCCAGTACTTC. Translation gives CASSYSGTGPQETQYF.